This TCR beta chain originates from a study of low-dose radiotherapy and immunotherapy resistance in tumors. In the study overall: Over 26 weeks, cohort 2 got 1 Gy every two weeks, reaching 13 Gy.

The time point here: after trial treatment. Sample treatment: LDRT plus nivolumab, ipilimumab, low-dose cyclophosphamide and aspirin (RACIN trial). The ends were cut back, 0 bases at V and 4 bases at J, with 3 bases in the middle. This CDR3 is 12 amino acids long. Germline V lookup: CDR1 LNHNV, CDR2 YYDKDF (reference sequence). This clonotype appeared many times. Both TCRalpha and TCRbeta chains were reverse transcribed with V-gene-specific primers. PCR amplification of the TCRs was performed with Phusion for 20 PCR cycles, and it relied on a constant-region primer together with a V-primer adapter. In vitro transcription served to amplify the isolated mRNA. TCRdb re-called the reads through MiXCR, storing one row per CDR3 protein. The table has about 100,000 distinct CDR3 sequences, around 20% seen once.

Sequenced material: PBMCs, taken after low-dose radiotherapy plus immunotherapy. This chain links TRBV15 with TRBJ2-5, with D unclear. This receptor was taken from a male donor with prostate cancer. CDR3 nucleotide sequence: TGTGCCACCAGCAGAGATAGAGAGACCCAGTACTTC. The encoded protein is CATSRDRETQYF.